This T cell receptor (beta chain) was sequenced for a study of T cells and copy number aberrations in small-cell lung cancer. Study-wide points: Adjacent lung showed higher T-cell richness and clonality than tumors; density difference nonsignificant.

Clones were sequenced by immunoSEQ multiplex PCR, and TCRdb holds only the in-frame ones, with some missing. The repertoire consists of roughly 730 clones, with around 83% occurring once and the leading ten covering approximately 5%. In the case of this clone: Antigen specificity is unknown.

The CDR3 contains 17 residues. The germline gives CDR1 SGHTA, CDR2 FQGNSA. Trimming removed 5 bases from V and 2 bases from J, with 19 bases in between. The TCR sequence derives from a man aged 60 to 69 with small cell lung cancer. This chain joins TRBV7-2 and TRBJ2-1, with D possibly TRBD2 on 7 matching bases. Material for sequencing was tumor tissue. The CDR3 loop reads CASSLTGGPDPYNEQFF. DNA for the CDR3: TGTGCCAGCAGCCTAACCGGGGGGCCGGACCCCTACAATGAGCAGTTCTTC.